This T cell receptor beta chain derives from a study of long-term antiretroviral therapy in people with HIV (dated by TCRdb to between 2020 and 2023). Describing the broader study: The earliest samples were collected roughly a decade before the 2015 WHO recommendation for immediate ART, at a time when ART was usually postponed until CD4 counts fell. A retrospective serial study tested whether changes in peripheral blood TRB repertoire composition and diversity were associated with ART initiation and durable HIV suppression. From 30 adults with confirmed HIV infection, the cohort provided approximately 190 cryopreserved PBMC samples, gathered serially across a mean of about six years (range 1-12). Test extractions of a monoclonal T-cell line alongside some 35 polyclonal samples showed no cross-contamination during QIAcube processing. Of the approximately 30 participants with HIV, eleven were female. Points the paper makes about the study in general: No data were available on ART adherence, viral resistance or therapy changes, limiting inferences about post-ART repertoire changes. Since PBMC availability was limited, sequencing covered only the TCR beta chain, with no alpha chain pairing. The samples span the years 2004 to 2017, and the ART regimens used may be less effective than current regimens. A significant increase in TRB diversity was found to be associated with ART initiation, although TRB diversity was observed to remain significantly below that of transplant donor controls even after long-term ART. HIV repertoires had narrower CDR3 length ranges than controls, and the network structure suggested an antigen-experienced repertoire that shifted only slightly toward naive after ART. At every time point, the repertoire was dominated by expanded TRB clones first identified before ART initiation, although this dominance fluctuated and, in many PLHIV, declined after ART. Because cell numbers in pre-ART samples were limited, unsorted PBMC were profiled instead of sorted CD4+ and CD8+ T cells.

For this clone: It lacks a known antigen. Qualities for individual bases were not recorded, and no much larger clone is one base off.

V lost 5 bases and J lost 4 bases; the stretch between them is 14 bases long. The CDR3 holds 15 amino acids from the cysteine to the phenylalanine. Here the CDR3 DNA is all that survives: 45 bases in frame from base 1. From the germline V gene (reference sequence), CDR1 is PRHDT and CDR2 is FYEKMQ. The immunoSEQ hsTCRB v3.0 assay was used at survey level resolution to sequence the TRB variable region. TRB sequencing targeted a depth of about 40,000-50,000 T-cell genomes per sample. Pooled TRB libraries were sequenced on an Illumina MiSeq with a v3 150-cycle kit. Processing in the source paper ran as follows. Repertoire analysis was run in R within a reproducible Nextflow workflow that covered QC, data transformation and analysis. Custom analyses were implemented in LymphoSeq2, an R package for AIRR-Seq data exploration. A handful of samples yielding fewer than 5000 total TRB sequences were excluded, leaving over 150 analyzed HIV repertoires. Of the approximately 190 retained HIV repertoires, 59 were collected before and 120 to 140 after ART initiation. Repertoires were downsampled to 5000 TRB nucleotide sequences, and summary statistics were averaged over 100 downsampling iterations. The analysis kept only TRB sequences whose CDR3 regions were at least seven amino acids long. Two measures captured diversity: a Shannon entropy-derived clonality score and the Gini coefficient. In the repertoire networks, any two of the top 5000 CDR3 amino acid sequences were linked whenever the two sequences differed by an edit distance of one. GLIPH2 predicted antigen specificity groups and MHC restriction for TRB CDR3 amino acid sequences. CDR3 amino acid sequences were matched against VDJdb and McPAS-TCR to flag known CMV, EBV, HIV or tissue antigen associations. Pre-ART, post-ART and control groups were compared with Wilcoxon signed-rank tests and Holm-Bonferroni correction. TCRdb took over this immuneACCESS table, retaining in-frame rearrangements with V and J assigned. Such tables are incomplete; in checked studies, under half of the missing clones stem from an unresolved V gene, and the remainder is unexplained. From that table come the V and J calls and clone size; the DNA was used to work out D and trimming. For this sample there are tens of thousands of clones; roughly 84% appear just once. The top ten clones comprise 6.5% to 8.5% of the sample.

Participants were included only if at least one PBMC sample before ART initiation and at least two post-ART samples were available. Every participant with HIV received treatment in the United States of America. Cryopreserved samples of about 0.9-11 million PBMC were thawed and washed before DNA extraction. At the time of the earliest PBMC sample, participants with HIV were aged between about 23 and 55 years. Each participant contributed PBMC samples from 1-4 timepoints before ART initiation and 2-8 timepoints after ART initiation, with a median of 7 samples. Serial HIV viral load, CD4+ T-cell count, ART history and demographic data were obtained for every participant. A Qiagen kit on a QIAcube was used to extract genomic DNA from unsorted PBMC, with samples processed in batches of 12.

The chain couples TRBV13 to TRBJ2-2; 6 matching bases give a weak D call of TRBD1. The sample in question was unsorted PBMCs, obtained 0.2 years before starting antiretroviral therapy. The receptor's source is a man in his late teens or twenties with HIV. The CDR3 has the sequence CASSQDRTSTGELFF. The base sequence is TGTGCCAGCAGCCAGGACAGAACAAGCACCGGGGAGCTGTTTTTT.